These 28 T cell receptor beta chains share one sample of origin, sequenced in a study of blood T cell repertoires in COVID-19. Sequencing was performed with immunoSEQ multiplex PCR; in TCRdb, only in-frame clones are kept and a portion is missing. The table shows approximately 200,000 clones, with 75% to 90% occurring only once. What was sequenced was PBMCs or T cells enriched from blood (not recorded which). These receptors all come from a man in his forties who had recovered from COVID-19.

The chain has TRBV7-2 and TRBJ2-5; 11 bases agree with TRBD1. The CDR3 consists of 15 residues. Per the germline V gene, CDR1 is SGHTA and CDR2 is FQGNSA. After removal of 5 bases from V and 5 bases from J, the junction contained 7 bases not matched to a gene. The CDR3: CASSRTGGAGETQYF. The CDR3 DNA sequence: TGTGCCAGCAGCCGGACAGGGGGCGCGGGTGAGACCCAGTACTTC.

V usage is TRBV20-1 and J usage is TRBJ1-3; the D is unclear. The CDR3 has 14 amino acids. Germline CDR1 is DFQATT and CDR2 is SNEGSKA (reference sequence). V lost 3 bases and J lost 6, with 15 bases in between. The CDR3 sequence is CSASEAVTSNTIYF. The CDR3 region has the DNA TGCAGTGCTAGTGAGGCGGTCACGTCAAACACCATATATTTT.

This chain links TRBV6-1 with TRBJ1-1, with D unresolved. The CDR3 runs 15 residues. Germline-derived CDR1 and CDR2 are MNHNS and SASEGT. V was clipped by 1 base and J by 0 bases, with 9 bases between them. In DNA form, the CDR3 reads TGTGCCAGCAGTGAAGTTACACTACTGAACACTGAAGCTTTCTTT. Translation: CASSEVTLLNTEAFF.

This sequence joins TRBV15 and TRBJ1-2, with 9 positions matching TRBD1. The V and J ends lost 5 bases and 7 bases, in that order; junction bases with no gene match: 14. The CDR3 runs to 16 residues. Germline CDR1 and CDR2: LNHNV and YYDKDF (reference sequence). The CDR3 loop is CATSGGTGTSISGYTF. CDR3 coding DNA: TGTGCCACCAGCGGGGGGACAGGGACGTCGATATCTGGCTACACCTTC.

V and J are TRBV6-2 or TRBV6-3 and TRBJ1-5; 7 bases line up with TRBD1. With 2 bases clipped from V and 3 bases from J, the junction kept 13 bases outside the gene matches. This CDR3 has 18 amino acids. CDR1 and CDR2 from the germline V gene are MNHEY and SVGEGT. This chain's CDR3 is CASSYNPRQGVINQPQHF. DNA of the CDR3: TGTGCCAGCAGTTACAACCCCCGGCAGGGGGTGATCAATCAGCCCCAGCATTTT.

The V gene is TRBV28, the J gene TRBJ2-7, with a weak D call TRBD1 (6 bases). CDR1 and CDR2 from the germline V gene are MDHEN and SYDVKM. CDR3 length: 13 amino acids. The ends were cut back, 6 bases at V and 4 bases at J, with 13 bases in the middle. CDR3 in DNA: TGTGCCAGCAGCCCTGGGGGCTCGTACGAGCAGTACTTC. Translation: CASSPGGSYEQYF.

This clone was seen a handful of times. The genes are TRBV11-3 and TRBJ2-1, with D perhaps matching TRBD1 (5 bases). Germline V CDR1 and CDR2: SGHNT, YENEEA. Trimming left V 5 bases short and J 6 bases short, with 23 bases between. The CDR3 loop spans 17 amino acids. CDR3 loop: CASSATPSGQPPNEQFF. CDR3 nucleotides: TGTGCCAGCAGCGCTACCCCCTCCGGACAACCACCCAATGAGCAGTTCTTC.

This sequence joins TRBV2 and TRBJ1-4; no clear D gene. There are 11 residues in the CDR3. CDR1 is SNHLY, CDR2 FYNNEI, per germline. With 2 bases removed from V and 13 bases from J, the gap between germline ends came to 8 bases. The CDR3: CASSENKLLFF. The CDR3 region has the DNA TGTGCCAGCAGTGAAAACAAATTACTGTTTTTT.

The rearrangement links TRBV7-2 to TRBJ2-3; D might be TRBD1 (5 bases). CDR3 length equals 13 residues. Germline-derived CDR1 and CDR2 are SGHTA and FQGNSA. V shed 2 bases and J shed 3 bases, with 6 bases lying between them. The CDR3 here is CASSLQGTDTQYF. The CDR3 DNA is TGTGCCAGCAGCTTACAGGGAACAGATACGCAGTATTTT.

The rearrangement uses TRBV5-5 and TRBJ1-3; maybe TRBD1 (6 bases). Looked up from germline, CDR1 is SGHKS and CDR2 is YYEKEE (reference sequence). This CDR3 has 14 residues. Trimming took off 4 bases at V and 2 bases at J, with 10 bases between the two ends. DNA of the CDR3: TGTGCCAGCAGCCCCGGGACAACTGGAAACACCATATATTTT. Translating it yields CASSPGTTGNTIYF.

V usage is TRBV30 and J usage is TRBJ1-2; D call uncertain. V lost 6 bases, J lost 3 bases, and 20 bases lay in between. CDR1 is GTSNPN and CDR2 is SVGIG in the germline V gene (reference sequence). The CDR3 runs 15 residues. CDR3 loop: CACSRRAGRDYGYTF. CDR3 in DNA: TGTGCCTGTTCTAGGAGGGCGGGTCGGGACTATGGCTACACCTTC.

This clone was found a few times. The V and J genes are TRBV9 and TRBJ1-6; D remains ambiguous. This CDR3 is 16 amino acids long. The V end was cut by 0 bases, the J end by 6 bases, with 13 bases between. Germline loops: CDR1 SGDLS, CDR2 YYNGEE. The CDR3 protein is CASSVDSSPGNSPLHF. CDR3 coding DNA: TGTGCCAGCAGCGTAGACAGTAGTCCCGGTAATTCACCCCTCCACTTT. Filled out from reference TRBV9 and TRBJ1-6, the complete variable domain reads DSGVTQTPKHLITATGQRVTLRCSPRSGDLSVYWYQQSLDQGLQFLIQYYNGEERAKGNILERFSAQQFPDLHSELNLSSLELGDSALYFCASSVDSSPGNSPLHFGNGTRLTVT.

CDR3 DNA: TGTGCCAGCAGCCAAGTGCTTCTTTATGCAGGGGCCCGGAACACCGGGGAGCTGTTTTTT. The encoded protein is CASSQVLLYAGARNTGELFF. The V call is TRBV3-1 (or the pseudogene TRBV3-2), the J call TRBJ2-2; D possibly corresponds to TRBD1 (6 bases). Trimming removed 1 base from V and 1 base from J, with 22 bases in between. Per the germline V gene, CDR1 is LGHDT and CDR2 is YNNKEL (reference sequence). The CDR3 sequence is 20 residues long.

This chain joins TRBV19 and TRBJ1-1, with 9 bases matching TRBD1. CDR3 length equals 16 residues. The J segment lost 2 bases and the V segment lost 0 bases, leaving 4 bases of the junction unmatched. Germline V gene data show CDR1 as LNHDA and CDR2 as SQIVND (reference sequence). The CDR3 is CASSIDRQGGNTEAFF. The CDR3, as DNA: TGTGCCAGTAGTATAGACAGACAGGGGGGCAACACTGAAGCTTTCTTT.

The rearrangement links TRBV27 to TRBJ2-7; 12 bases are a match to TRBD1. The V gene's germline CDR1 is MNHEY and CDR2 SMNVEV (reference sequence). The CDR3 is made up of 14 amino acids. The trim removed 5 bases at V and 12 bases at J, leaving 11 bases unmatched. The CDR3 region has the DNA TGTGCCAGCAGTCCGTCCCGGGACAGGGGGCGCGGGTACTTC. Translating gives CASSPSRDRGRGYF.

CDR3 in DNA: TGTGCCAGTAGTACGACAGAAAACTATGGCTACACCTTC. As protein: CASSTTENYGYTF. The chain couples TRBV19 to TRBJ1-2, with D possibly TRBD1 on 5 matching bases. The germline V gene encodes CDR1 LNHDA and CDR2 SQIVND (reference sequence). V was clipped by 4 bases and J by 2 bases, with 8 bases between them. The CDR3 runs 13 residues.

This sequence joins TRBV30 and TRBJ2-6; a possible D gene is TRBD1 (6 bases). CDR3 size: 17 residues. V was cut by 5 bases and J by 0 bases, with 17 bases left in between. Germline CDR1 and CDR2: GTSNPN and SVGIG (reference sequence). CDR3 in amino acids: CAWAPTGLSSGANVLTF. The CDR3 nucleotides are TGTGCCTGGGCTCCGACAGGTCTTAGCTCTGGGGCCAACGTCCTGACTTTC.

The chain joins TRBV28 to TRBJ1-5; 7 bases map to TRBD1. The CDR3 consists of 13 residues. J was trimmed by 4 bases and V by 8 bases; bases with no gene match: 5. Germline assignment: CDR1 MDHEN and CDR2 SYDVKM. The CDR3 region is CASWGQRNQPQHF. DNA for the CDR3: TGTGCCAGCTGGGGACAGCGGAATCAGCCCCAGCATTTT.

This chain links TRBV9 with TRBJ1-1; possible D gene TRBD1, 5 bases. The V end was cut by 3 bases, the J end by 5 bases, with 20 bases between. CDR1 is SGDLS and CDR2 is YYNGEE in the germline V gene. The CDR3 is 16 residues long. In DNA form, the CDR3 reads TGTGCCAGCAGCGGACCGAACCTGGGGCGGGGGACTGAAGCTTTCTTT. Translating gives CASSGPNLGRGTEAFF.

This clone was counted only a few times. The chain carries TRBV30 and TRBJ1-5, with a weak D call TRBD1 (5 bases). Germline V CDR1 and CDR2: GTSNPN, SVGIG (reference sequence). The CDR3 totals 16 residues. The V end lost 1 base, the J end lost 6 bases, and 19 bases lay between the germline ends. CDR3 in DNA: TGTGCCTGGAGTGCCCGGGGGATGGGGGATGGTCAGCCCCAGCATTTT. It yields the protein CAWSARGMGDGQPQHF. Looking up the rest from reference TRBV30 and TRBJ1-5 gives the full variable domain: SQTIHQWPATLVQPVGSPLSLECTVEGTSNPNLYWYRQAAGRGLQLLFYSVGIGQISSEVPQNLSASRPQDRQFILSSKKLLLSDSGFYLCAWSARGMGDGQPQHFGDGTRLSIL.

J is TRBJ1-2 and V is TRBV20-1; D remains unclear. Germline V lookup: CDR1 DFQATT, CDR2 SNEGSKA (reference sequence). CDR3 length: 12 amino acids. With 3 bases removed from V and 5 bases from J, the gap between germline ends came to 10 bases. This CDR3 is CSASSGGYGYTF. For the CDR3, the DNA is TGCAGTGCTAGTTCCGGAGGGTATGGCTACACCTTC.

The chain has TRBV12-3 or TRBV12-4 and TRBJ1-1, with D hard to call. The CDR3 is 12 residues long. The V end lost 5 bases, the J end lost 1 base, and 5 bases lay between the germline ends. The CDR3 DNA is TGTGCCAGCAGTCGGGGGAACACTGAAGCTTTCTTT. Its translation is CASSRGNTEAFF.

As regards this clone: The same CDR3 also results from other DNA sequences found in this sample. CDR3 sequence: CASSLDSTGELFF. The CDR3, as DNA: TGTGCCAGCAGCCTTGACAGTACCGGGGAGCTGTTTTTT. V and J are TRBV7-9 and TRBJ2-2; tentatively, D is TRBD1 (5 bases). The ends were cut back, 5 bases at V and 5 bases at J, with 9 bases in the middle. CDR1 and CDR2 from the germline V gene are SEHNR and FQNEAQ (reference sequence). The CDR3 length is 13 residues. Complete variable domain (other parts from reference TRBV7-9 and TRBJ2-2): DTGVSQNPRHKITKRGQNVTFRCDPISEHNRLYWYRQTLGQGPEFLTYFQNEAQLEKSRLLSDRFSAERPKGSFSTLEIQRTEQGDSAMYLCASSLDSTGELFFGEGSRLTVL.

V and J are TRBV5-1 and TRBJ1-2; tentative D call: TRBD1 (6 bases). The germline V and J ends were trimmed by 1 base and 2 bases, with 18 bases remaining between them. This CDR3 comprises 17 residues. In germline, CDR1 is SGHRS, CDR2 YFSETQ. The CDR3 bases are TGCGCCAGCAGCTTGACATGGGAGGGGACAAACAACTATGGCTACACCTTC. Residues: CASSLTWEGTNNYGYTF.

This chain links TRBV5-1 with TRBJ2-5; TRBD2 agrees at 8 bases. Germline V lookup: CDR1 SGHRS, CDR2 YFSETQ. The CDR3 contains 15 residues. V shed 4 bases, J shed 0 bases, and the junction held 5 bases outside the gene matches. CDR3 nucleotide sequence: TGCGCCAGCAGCCGGGGACTAGAGTACCAAGAGACCCAGTACTTC. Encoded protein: CASSRGLEYQETQYF.

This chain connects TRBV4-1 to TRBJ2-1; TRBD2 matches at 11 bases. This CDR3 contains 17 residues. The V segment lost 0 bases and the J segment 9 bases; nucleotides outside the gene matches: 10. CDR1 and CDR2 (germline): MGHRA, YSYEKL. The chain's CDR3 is CASSQEPLELAGVEQFF. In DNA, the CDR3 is TGCGCCAGCAGCCAAGAACCATTGGAACTAGCGGGAGTTGAGCAGTTCTTC.

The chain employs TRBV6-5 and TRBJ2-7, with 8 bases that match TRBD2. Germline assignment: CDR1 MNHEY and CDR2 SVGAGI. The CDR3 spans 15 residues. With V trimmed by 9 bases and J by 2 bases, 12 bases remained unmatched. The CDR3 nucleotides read TGTGCCAGTTCATACCGGGAGGGCCAAACCTACGAGCAGTACTTC. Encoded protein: CASSYREGQTYEQYF.

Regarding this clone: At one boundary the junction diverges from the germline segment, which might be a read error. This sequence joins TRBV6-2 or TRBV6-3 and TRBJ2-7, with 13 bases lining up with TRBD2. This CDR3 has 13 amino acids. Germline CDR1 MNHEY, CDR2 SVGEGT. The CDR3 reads CASSETSGRPPGF. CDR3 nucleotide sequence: TGTGCCAGCAGCGAGACTAGCGGGAGGCCCCCAGGTTTC.